Sequencing of this TCR beta chain was carried out in a study of T-cell memory formation after mild COVID-19. TCRdb fed the 5' RACE reads into MiXCR, producing one record per CDR3 protein. The table has roughly 300,000 distinct CDR3 sequences, around 13% seen once. V lost 0 bases and J 6 bases, leaving 10 bases between the germline ends. The CDR3 is 14 residues long. Germline V CDR1 and CDR2: MNHNY, SVGAGI (reference sequence). V usage is TRBV6-6 and J usage is TRBJ2-3, with D perhaps being TRBD1 or TRBD2 (6 bases each). The sample was PBMCs or a T cell subset sorted from them (not recorded which). This receptor was taken from a man aged 18 to 29 who had mild COVID-19 (a few samples of this study predate the infection). Cell type and time point are not known. Here the CDR3 reads CASSYSRGQDTQYF. In DNA form, the CDR3 reads TGTGCCAGCAGTTACTCTCGGGGGCAGGATACGCAGTATTTT.